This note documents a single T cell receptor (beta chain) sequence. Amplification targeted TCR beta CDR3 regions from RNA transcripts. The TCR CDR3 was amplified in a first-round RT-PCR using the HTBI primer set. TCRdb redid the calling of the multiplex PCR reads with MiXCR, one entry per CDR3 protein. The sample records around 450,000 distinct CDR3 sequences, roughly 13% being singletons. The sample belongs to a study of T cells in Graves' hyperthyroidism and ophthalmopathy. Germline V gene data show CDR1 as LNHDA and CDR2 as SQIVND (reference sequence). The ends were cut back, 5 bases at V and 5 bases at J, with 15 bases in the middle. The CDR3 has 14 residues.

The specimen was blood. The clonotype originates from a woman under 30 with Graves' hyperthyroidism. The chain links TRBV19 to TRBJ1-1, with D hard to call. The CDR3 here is CASSFVGRRTEAFF. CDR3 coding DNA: TGTGCCAGTAGTTTCGTGGGGAGACGGACTGAAGCTTTCTTT.